The 7 T cell receptor beta chains below were found in one sample sequenced in a study of T cells expressing NK-cell markers. TCRdb reworked the 5' RACE reads into one entry per CDR3 protein, no DNA. Here the sample table reports approximately 550,000 distinct CDR3 sequences. The sequenced sample consisted of blood T cells: a sorted CD56 or NKG2C T cell subset, CD4+ or CD8+ T cells, or bulk PBMC T cells (not recorded which). These TCRs come from a man aged 18 to 29 in good health.

The chain is built from TRBV27 and TRBJ2-7; the TRBD2 assignment by TCRdb is unverifiable without DNA. Germline CDR1 MNHEY, CDR2 SMNVEV (reference sequence). The CDR3 contains 14 residues. CDR3: CASRSSGSSYEQYF.

The chain has TRBV12-3 or TRBV12-4 and TRBJ2-7; TCRdb names TRBD1, which stays unverified in the absence of DNA. The CDR3 runs to 15 residues. The CDR3 reads CASSRWTGERNEQYF.

The chain couples TRBV9 to TRBJ2-3; TCRdb calls TRBD1, which cannot be checked without DNA. Germline assignment: CDR1 SGDLS and CDR2 YYNGEE. The CDR3 is 14 residues long. CDR3 residues: CASSVWGSTDTQYF.

The chain carries TRBV10-2 and TRBJ2-7; TCRdb proposes TRBD1, but this gene call is untestable without DNA. This CDR3 has 16 residues. Germline values: CDR1 WSHSY, CDR2 SAAADI. This CDR3 reads CASSDGGTRSSYEQYF.

The chain combines TRBV3-1 with TRBJ2-2; TCRdb's assignment of TRBD2 cannot be checked, as there is no DNA. The CDR3 covers 14 residues. Germline values: CDR1 LGHDT, CDR2 YNNKEL (reference sequence). This CDR3 reads CASTLRGPDGELFF.

The J gene is TRBJ2-6, the V gene TRBV20-1; there is no DNA to check the TCRdb D call of TRBD1. This CDR3 is built from 15 residues. Germline assignment: CDR1 DFQATT and CDR2 SNEGSKA (reference sequence). The chain's CDR3 is CSARTGSSGANVLTF.

The V and J genes are TRBV20-1 and TRBJ1-2; TCRdb gives TRBD1 as the D gene, but with no DNA this cannot be confirmed. Germline values: CDR1 DFQATT, CDR2 SNEGSKA (reference sequence). The CDR3 spans 14 residues. CDR3: CSAIFGQGEYGYTF.